These 13 T cell receptor beta chains came from one sample sequenced in a study of CD8 T cells in ankylosing spondylitis. TCRdb re-analysed the 5' RACE reads in MiXCR, keeping a single row per CDR3 protein. The table shows a few hundred thousand distinct CDR3 sequences, with approximately 8% occurring only once. No antigen is known for these receptors. Notes on the study in general: Characteristic of ankylosing spondylitis blood, it appeared, was a TCR beta motif comprising roughly eight highly homologous variants.

Material for sequencing was blood, either unsorted or a sorted T cell fraction (not recorded which). The receptors here all came from a male donor with ankylosing spondylitis.

V is TRBV15 and J is TRBJ1-5, with D possibly being TRBD1 (5 bases). This CDR3 has 16 amino acids. Trimming removed 0 bases at V and 2 bases at J, with 11 bases between. In germline, CDR1 is LNHNV, CDR2 YYDKDF (reference sequence). CDR3 sequence reads: CATSRDLGQGNQPQHF. CDR3 nucleotide sequence: TGTGCCACCAGCAGAGATTTGGGGCAGGGCAATCAGCCCCAGCATTTT. Full variable domain (missing parts from reference TRBV15 and TRBJ1-5): DAMVIQNPRYQVTQFGKPVTLSCSQTLNHNVMYWYQQKSSQAPKLLFHYYDKDFNNEADTPDNFQSRRPNTSFCFLDIRSPGLGDTAMYLCATSRDLGQGNQPQHFGDGTRLSIL.

This clonotype was counted at least ten times. The chain employs TRBV29-1 and TRBJ2-7; D is uncertain. This CDR3 is built from 12 residues. Trimming cost V 3 bases and J 4 bases, with 10 bases left between them. Germline V gives CDR1 SQVTM, CDR2 ANQGSEA. The chain's CDR3 is CSVDGFGYEQYF. CDR3 DNA sequence: TGCAGCGTTGACGGGTTCGGTTACGAGCAGTACTTC.

The sample holds many counts of this clonotype. The V call is TRBV29-1, the J call TRBJ2-7; the D gene is possibly TRBD1 (6 bases). V lost 6 bases and J 6 bases, leaving 18 bases between the germline ends. The CDR3 consists of 13 residues. Germline assignment: CDR1 SQVTM and CDR2 ANQGSEA. CDR3 amino acids: CSVAGTKPLEQYF. CDR3 DNA: TGCAGCGTCGCCGGGACAAAACCTCTCGAGCAGTACTTC.

This clonotype was seen ten or more times. This chain connects TRBV10-3 to TRBJ2-7; D might be TRBD1 (6 bases). V was clipped by 0 bases and J by 6 bases, with 9 bases between them. The germline CDR1 and CDR2 sequences are ENHRY and SYGVKD. CDR3 length: 13 residues. CDR3 sequence: CAISESLRGEQYF. CDR3 DNA: TGTGCCATCAGTGAGTCGCTCAGGGGCGAGCAGTACTTC.

Only a few counts were recorded for this clonotype. The chain joins TRBV5-1 to TRBJ2-7, with D perhaps matching TRBD1 (6 bases). Germline V gene sequence: CDR1 SGHRS, CDR2 YFSETQ. The CDR3 covers 16 residues. V was pared by 0 bases and J by 1 base, with 14 bases between. The CDR3, as DNA: TGCGCCAGCAGCTTGGGGCCCGGGACAAGGTCCTACGAGCAGTACTTC. It is translated as CASSLGPGTRSYEQYF.

This clonotype was observed a few times. The gene calls are TRBV6-5 and TRBJ2-1, with D perhaps TRBD2 (6 bases). Germline-derived CDR1 and CDR2 are MNHEY and SVGAGI. The CDR3 is made up of 15 amino acids. V was pared by 2 bases and J by 8 bases, with 16 bases between. The CDR3 is CASSYGVGGRYEQFF. The CDR3 DNA reads TGTGCCAGCAGTTACGGGGTTGGAGGGAGGTATGAGCAGTTCTTC.

This clonotype was observed at least ten times. This chain links TRBV29-1 with TRBJ2-3, with D perhaps matching TRBD2 (6 bases). Trimming left V 0 bases short and J 7 bases short, with 23 bases between. CDR3 length equals 17 residues. Germline loops: CDR1 SQVTM, CDR2 ANQGSEA. Here the CDR3 DNA reads TGCAGCGTTGAAGATCTTAGGGAGGACACCCCCACGTATACGCAGTATTTT. Protein: CSVEDLREDTPTYTQYF.

The rearrangement joins TRBV20-1 to TRBJ1-5; tentative D call: TRBD1 (5 bases). Germline values: CDR1 DFQATT, CDR2 SNEGSKA (reference sequence). V shed 2 bases and J shed 7 bases, with 15 bases lying between them. The CDR3 covers 14 residues. CDR3: CSARNAQGGQPQHF. The CDR3 nucleotides are TGCAGTGCTAGAAATGCCCAGGGAGGCCAGCCCCAGCATTTT.

This clonotype has only a few counts. The V call is TRBV5-4, the J call TRBJ2-3; a possible D gene is TRBD1 (6 bases). CDR1 is SGHNT, CDR2 YYREEE, per germline (reference sequence). Between the trimmed V and J ends, which lost 4 bases and 4 bases, there was a span of 22 bases. CDR3 length: 17 residues. CDR3 DNA sequence: TGTGCCAGCAGCAGTCCCGGGACACAGCGGTGGGCAGATACGCAGTATTTT. Residues: CASSSPGTQRWADTQYF. The full variable domain, in which reference TRBV5-4 and TRBJ2-3 provide the parts outside the CDR3, is ETGVTQSPTHLIKTRGQQVTLRCSSQSGHNTVSWYQQALGQGPQFIFQYYREEENGRGNFPPRFSGLQFPNYSSELNVNALELDDSALYLCASSSPGTQRWADTQYFGPGTRLTVL.

The genes are TRBV28 and TRBJ2-2; tentative D call: TRBD2 (5 bases). With 4 bases removed from V and 3 bases from J, the gap between germline ends came to 15 bases. Germline-derived CDR1 and CDR2 are MDHEN and SYDVKM. The CDR3 has 16 residues. The CDR3 bases are TGTGCCAGCAGTTCCCGTCGGGGTGGGGACACCGGGGAGCTGTTTTTT. Its translation: CASSSRRGGDTGELFF.

The CDR3: CSVERRVRNTEAFF. In nucleotides, the CDR3 is TGCAGCGTTGAACGCAGGGTGAGGAACACTGAAGCTTTCTTT. The rearrangement links TRBV29-1 to TRBJ1-1; possible D gene TRBD1, 5 bases. The germline CDR1 and CDR2 sequences are SQVTM and ANQGSEA. Trimming cost V 2 bases and J 1 base, with 11 bases left between them. The CDR3 runs 14 residues.

The chain couples TRBV5-1 to TRBJ1-2, with TRBD1 matching 10 bases. Germline CDR1 and CDR2: SGHRS and YFSETQ. The CDR3 has 15 residues. The V gene end was trimmed by 1 base and the J gene end by 6 bases; junction bases not matched to a gene: 6. The CDR3 sequence is CASSLSPGQGHGYTF. CDR3 sequence (DNA): TGCGCCAGCAGCTTGTCTCCGGGACAGGGGCATGGCTACACCTTC.

This clonotype was detected a few times. The chain has TRBV3-1 and TRBJ2-3, with TRBD2 matching 8 bases. Per germline, CDR1 LGHDT and CDR2 YNNKEL (reference sequence). The CDR3 runs 17 residues. V lost 0 bases to trimming and J lost 3 bases; unmatched junction nucleotides: 8. The CDR3 DNA is TGTGCCAGCAGCCAAGAATCAGCGGGAGTTTGGACAGATACGCAGTATTTT. This sequence encodes CASSQESAGVWTDTQYF.